Listed here is a single TCR beta chain. In the authors' methods: Reference gene primers were amplified, and this amplification served to estimate nucleated cell counts. This table comes from immunoSEQ multiplex PCR, and its TCRdb copy is limited to in-frame clones, with some not included. V, J and clone size reflect that table, while D and trimming were determined from the DNA. The table shows a few hundred thousand clones, with roughly nine tenths occurring only once. The data are from a study of blood T cell repertoires in COVID-19. In the study overall: Researchers got acute and convalescent COVID-19 samples from the United States, Italy and Spain.

The sequencing sample was made of peripheral blood. The TCR originated in a man aged 40-49 years who had recovered from COVID-19.

CDR3 region: CASSLSTGGFQETQYF. Written as DNA, the CDR3 is TGTGCCAGCAGCTTGAGTACGGGGGGGTTTCAAGAGACCCAGTACTTC. The genes are TRBV5-4 and TRBJ2-5; 8 bases fit TRBD2. Germline lookup yields CDR1 SGHNT and CDR2 YYREEE (reference sequence). This CDR3 has 16 amino acids. J lost 2 bases, V lost 1 base, and 7 bases had no gene match.